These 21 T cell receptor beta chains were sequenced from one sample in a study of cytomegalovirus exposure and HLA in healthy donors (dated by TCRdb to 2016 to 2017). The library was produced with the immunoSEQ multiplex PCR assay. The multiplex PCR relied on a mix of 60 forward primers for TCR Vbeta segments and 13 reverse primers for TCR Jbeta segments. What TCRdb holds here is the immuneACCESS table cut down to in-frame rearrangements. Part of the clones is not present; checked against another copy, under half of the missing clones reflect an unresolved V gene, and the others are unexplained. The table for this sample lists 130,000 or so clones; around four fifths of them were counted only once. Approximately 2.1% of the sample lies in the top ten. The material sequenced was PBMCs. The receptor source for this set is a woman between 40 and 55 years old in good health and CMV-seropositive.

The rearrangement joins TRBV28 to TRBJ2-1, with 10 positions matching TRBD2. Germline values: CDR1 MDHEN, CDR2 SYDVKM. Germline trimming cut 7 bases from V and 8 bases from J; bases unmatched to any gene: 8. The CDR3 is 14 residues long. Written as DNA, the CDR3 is TGTGCCAGCATCCCTAGCGGGAGTATGGATGAGCAGTTCTTC. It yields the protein CASIPSGSMDEQFF.

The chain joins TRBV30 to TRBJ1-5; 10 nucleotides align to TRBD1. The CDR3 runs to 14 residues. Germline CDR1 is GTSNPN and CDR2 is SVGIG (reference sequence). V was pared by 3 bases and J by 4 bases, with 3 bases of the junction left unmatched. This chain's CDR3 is CAWSRGQGNQPQHF. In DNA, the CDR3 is TGTGCCTGGAGCCGGGGACAGGGGAATCAGCCCCAGCATTTT.

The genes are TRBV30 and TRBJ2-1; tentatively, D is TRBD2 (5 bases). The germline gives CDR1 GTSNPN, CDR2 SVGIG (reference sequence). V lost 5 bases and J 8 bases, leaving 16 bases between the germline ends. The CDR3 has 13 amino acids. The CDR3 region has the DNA TGTGCCTGGGGCCGTAGCGAGAGGGATGAGCAGTTCTTC. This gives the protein CAWGRSERDEQFF.

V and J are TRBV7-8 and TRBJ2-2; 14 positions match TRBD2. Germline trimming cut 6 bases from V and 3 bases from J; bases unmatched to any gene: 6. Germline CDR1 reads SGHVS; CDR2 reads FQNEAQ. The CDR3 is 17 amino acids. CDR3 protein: CASSKGLAGAYTGELFF. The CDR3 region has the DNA TGTGCCAGCAGTAAGGGACTAGCGGGGGCCTACACCGGGGAGCTGTTTTTT.

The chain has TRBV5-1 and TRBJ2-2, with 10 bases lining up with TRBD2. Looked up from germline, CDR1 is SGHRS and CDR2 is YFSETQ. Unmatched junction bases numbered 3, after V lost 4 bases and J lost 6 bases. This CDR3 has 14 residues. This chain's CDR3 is CASSLAGVAGELFF. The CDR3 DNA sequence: TGCGCCAGCAGCCTAGCGGGGGTCGCCGGGGAGCTGTTTTTT.

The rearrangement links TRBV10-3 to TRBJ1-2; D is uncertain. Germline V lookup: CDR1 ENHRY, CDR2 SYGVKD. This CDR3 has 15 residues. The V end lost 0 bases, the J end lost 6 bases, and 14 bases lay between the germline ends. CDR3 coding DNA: TGTGCCATCAGTGAGTCGACCGACCCGACAAATGGCTACACCTTC. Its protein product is CAISESTDPTNGYTF.

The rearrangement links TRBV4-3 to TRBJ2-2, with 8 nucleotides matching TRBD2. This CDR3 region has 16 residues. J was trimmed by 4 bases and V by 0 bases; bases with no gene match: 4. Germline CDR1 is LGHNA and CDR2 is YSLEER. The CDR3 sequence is CASSQDVGTSTGELFF. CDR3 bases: TGCGCCAGCAGCCAAGATGTGGGGACTAGCACCGGGGAGCTGTTTTTT.

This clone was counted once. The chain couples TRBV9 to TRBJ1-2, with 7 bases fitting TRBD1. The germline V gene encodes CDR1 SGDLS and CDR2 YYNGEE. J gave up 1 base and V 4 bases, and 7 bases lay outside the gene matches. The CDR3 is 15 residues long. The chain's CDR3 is CASSQDRADNYGYTF. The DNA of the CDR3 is TGTGCCAGCAGCCAAGACAGGGCCGATAACTATGGCTACACCTTC.

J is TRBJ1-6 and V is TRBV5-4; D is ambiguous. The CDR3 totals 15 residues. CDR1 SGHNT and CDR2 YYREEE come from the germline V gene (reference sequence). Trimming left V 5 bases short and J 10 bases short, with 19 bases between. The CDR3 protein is CASSSQAGVQSPLHF. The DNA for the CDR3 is TGTGCCAGCAGTTCTCAAGCCGGGGTTCAATCACCCCTCCACTTT.

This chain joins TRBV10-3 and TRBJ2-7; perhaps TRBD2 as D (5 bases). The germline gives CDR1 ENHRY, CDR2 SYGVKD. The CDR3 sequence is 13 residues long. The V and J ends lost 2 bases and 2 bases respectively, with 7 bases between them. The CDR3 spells CAISEREAYEQYF. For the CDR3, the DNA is TGTGCCATCAGTGAGCGGGAAGCCTACGAGCAGTACTTC.

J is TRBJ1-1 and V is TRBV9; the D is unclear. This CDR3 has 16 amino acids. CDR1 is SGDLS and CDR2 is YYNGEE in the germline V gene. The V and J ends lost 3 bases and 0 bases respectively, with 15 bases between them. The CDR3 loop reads CASSAPLGAMNTEAFF. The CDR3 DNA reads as TGTGCCAGCAGCGCCCCCCTTGGAGCTATGAACACTGAAGCTTTCTTT. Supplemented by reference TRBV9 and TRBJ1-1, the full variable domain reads DSGVTQTPKHLITATGQRVTLRCSPRSGDLSVYWYQQSLDQGLQFLIQYYNGEERAKGNILERFSAQQFPDLHSELNLSSLELGDSALYFCASSAPLGAMNTEAFFGQGTRLTVV.

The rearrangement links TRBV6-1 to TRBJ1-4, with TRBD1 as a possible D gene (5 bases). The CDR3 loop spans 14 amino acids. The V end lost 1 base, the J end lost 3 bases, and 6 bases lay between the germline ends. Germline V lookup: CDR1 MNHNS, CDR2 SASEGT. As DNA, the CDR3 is TGTGCCAGCAGTGAAGACAGGTCTAATGAAAAACTGTTTTTT. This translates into CASSEDRSNEKLFF.

In nucleotides, the CDR3 is TGTGCCAGCAGCCCGACGACAGGTCCTTACGAGCAGTACTTC. It codes for CASSPTTGPYEQYF. The chain couples TRBV7-2 to TRBJ2-7, with D maybe TRBD1 (6 bases). The V end was cut by 5 bases, the J end by 4 bases, with 15 bases between. The CDR3 runs 14 residues. Germline CDR1 is SGHTA and CDR2 is FQGNSA.

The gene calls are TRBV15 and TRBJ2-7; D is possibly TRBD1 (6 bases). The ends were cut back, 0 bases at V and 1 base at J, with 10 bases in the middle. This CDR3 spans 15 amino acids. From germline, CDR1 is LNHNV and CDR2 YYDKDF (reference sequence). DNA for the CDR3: TGTGCCACCAGCAGAGACACTCAGGGGTCCTACGAGCAGTACTTC. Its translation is CATSRDTQGSYEQYF.

The CDR3 DNA is TGCGCCAGCAGCCTCCAGTCAGGGGGCGGATCACCCCTCCACTTT. Protein sequence: CASSLQSGGGSPLHF. The chain joins TRBV4-1 to TRBJ1-6; 8 bases fit TRBD1. The CDR3 is made up of 15 amino acids. Trimming at V came to 4 bases and at J to 10 bases, leaving 9 bases not matched to a gene. Germline V lookup: CDR1 MGHRA, CDR2 YSYEKL.

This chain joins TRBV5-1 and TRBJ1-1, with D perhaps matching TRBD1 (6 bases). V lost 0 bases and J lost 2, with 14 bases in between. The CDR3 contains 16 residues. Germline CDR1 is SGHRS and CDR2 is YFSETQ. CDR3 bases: TGCGCCAGCAGCTTGGGGGGGGGCGCAGAAAACACTGAAGCTTTCTTT. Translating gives CASSLGGGAENTEAFF.

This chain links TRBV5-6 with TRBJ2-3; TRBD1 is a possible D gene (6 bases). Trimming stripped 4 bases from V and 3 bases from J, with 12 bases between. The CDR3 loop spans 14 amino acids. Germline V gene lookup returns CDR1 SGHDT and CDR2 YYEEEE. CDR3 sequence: CASSGTISTDTQYF. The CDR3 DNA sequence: TGTGCCAGCAGCGGGACAATATCTACAGATACGCAGTATTTT.

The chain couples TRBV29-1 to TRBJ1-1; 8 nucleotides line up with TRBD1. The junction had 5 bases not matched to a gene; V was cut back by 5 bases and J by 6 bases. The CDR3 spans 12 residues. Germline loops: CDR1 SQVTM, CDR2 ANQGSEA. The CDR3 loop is CSVQTGVPEAFF. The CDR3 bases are TGCAGCGTTCAGACAGGGGTACCTGAAGCTTTCTTT.

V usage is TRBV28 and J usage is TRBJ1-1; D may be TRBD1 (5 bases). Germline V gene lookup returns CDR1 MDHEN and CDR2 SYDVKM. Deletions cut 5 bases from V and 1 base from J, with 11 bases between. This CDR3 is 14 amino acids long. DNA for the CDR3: TGTGCCAGCAGTGGGGCAGGCGAGAACACTGAAGCTTTCTTT. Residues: CASSGAGENTEAFF.

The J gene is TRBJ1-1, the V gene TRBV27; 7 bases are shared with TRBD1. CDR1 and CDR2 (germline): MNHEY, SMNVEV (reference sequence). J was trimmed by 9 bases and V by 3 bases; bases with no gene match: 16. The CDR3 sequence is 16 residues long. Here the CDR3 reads CASSFRDPGEGGKAFF. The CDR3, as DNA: TGTGCCAGCAGTTTCCGGGACCCAGGGGAAGGGGGCAAAGCTTTCTTT.

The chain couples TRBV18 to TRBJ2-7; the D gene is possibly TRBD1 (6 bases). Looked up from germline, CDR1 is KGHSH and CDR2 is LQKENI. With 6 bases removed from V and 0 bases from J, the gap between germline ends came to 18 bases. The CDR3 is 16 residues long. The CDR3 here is CASSPTGQPYSYEQYF. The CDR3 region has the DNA TGTGCCAGCTCCCCGACCGGACAGCCCTACTCCTACGAGCAGTACTTC.